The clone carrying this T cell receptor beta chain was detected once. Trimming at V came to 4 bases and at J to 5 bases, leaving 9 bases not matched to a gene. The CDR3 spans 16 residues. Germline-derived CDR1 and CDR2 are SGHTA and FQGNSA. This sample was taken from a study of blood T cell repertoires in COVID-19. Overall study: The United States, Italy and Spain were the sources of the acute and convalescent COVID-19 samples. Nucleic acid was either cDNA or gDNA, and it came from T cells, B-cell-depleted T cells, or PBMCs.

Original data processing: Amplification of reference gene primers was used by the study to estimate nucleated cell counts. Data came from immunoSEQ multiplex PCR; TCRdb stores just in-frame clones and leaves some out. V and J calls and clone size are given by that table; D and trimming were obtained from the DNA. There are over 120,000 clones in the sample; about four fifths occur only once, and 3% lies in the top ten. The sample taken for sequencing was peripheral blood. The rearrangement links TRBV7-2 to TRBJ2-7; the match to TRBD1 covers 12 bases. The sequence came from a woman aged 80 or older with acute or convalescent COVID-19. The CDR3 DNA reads TGTGCCAGCAGCTCTAGAAGGGGACAGGGGGCAGACGAGCAGTACTTC. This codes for CASSSRRGQGADEQYF.